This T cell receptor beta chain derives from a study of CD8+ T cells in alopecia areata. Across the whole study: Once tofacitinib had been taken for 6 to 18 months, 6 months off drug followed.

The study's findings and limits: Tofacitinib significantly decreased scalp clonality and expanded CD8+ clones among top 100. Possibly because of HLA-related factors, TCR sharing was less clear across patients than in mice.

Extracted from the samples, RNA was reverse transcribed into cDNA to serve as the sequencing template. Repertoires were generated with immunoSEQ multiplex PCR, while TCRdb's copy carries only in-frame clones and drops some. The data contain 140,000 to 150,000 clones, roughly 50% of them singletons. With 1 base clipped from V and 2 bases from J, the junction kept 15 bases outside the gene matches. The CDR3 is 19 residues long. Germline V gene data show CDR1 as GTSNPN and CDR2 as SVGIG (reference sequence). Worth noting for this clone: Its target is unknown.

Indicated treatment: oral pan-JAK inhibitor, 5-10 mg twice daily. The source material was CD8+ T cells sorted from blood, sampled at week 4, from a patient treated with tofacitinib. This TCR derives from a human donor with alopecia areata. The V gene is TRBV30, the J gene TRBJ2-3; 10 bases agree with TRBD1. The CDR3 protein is CAWSDDRGLSGLITDTQYF. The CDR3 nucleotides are TGTGCCTGGAGTGATGACAGGGGGCTATCCGGGCTAATCACAGATACGCAGTATTTT.